The 7 T cell receptor beta chains reported below all come from one sample, sequenced in a study of blood T cell repertoires in COVID-19. Profiling relied on immunoSEQ multiplex PCR, and the TCRdb table lists in-frame clones only, not all of them. The sample holds some 87,000 clones, more than 70% seen once. Sequenced: peripheral blood. The receptors originated from a man older than 75 with active or convalescent COVID-19.

Here the CDR3 DNA reads TGCAGCGTTGATCACGGGGGGCCGAACACTGAAGCTTTCTTT. Its protein is CSVDHGGPNTEAFF. V gene TRBV29-1 combines with J gene TRBJ1-1; TRBD1 is a possible D gene (6 bases). Germline CDR1 SQVTM, CDR2 ANQGSEA. V shed 3 bases and J shed 1 base, with 12 bases lying between them. The CDR3 has 14 amino acids.

This clone was recorded only once. The rearrangement joins TRBV2 to TRBJ1-2; D uncertain. The CDR3 extends over 16 amino acids. The germline gives CDR1 SNHLY, CDR2 FYNNEI. V lost 4 bases to trimming and J lost 5 bases, with 20 bases between them. DNA for the CDR3: TGTGCCAGCAGTGGATTGTTCGGGTCACCGGGGTATGGCTACACCTTC. Its protein product is CASSGLFGSPGYGYTF. The full variable domain, with the rest looked up from reference TRBV2 and TRBJ1-2, is EPEVTQTPSHQVTQMGQEVILRCVPISNHLYFYWYRQILGQKVEFLVSFYNNEISEKSEIFDDQFSVERPDGSNFTLKIRSTKLEDSAMYFCASSGLFGSPGYGYTFGSGTRLTVV.

This sequence joins TRBV5-1 and TRBJ1-3; weak D call: TRBD1 (5 bases). V was pared by 0 bases and J by 0 bases, with 10 bases between. The CDR3 consists of 16 residues. CDR1 and CDR2 from the germline V gene are SGHRS and YFSETQ. The CDR3: CASSLEGISSGNTIYF. DNA for the CDR3: TGCGCCAGCAGCTTGGAGGGGATCAGCTCTGGAAACACCATATATTTT.

The chain recombines TRBV30 with TRBJ1-5, with TRBD1 as a possible D gene (5 bases). V lost 1 base, J lost 5 bases, and 6 bases lay in between. Germline V gives CDR1 GTSNPN, CDR2 SVGIG (reference sequence). This CDR3 has 12 residues. CDR3 DNA: TGTGCCTGGAGTGACAGGTATCAGCCCCAGCATTTT. Protein sequence: CAWSDRYQPQHF.

This chain uses TRBV7-9 with TRBJ1-2, with D unresolved. V was trimmed by 6 bases and J by 4 bases, leaving 21 bases between them. The CDR3 spans 16 residues. Looked up from germline, CDR1 is SEHNR and CDR2 is FQNEAQ (reference sequence). CDR3 amino acids: CASRPIYFESSYGYTF. The DNA for the CDR3 is TGTGCCAGCAGGCCTATTTACTTTGAGAGTTCCTATGGCTACACCTTC.

The rearrangement joins TRBV6-5 to TRBJ2-7, with D perhaps matching TRBD2 (5 bases). V was cut by 5 bases and J by 6 bases, with 17 bases left in between. The CDR3 is 14 amino acids. Per the germline V gene, CDR1 is MNHEY and CDR2 is SVGAGI. The CDR3 spells CASSNRETKAEQYF. CDR3 sequence (DNA): TGTGCCAGCAGTAATCGGGAAACCAAAGCCGAGCAGTACTTC.

DNA of the CDR3: TGTGCCAGCAGCTTGGGACAGGACATAATTAACGAGCAGTACTTC. Its protein product is CASSLGQDIINEQYF. V usage is TRBV5-4 and J usage is TRBJ2-7; D might be TRBD1 (6 bases). This CDR3 is 15 amino acids long. Trimming removed 0 bases from V and 5 bases from J, with 15 bases in between. Germline assignment: CDR1 SGHNT and CDR2 YYREEE (reference sequence).